The present TCR beta chain was sequenced within a study of beta chain features in type 1 diabetes. General observations from the study: In the patient group, naive, central memory and Treg TCRB repertoires seemed more alike than in the healthy donor group. All four CD4+ subsets of Type 1 diabetes patients contained TCRB CDR3s that were moderately but significantly shorter.

Germline V gene data show CDR1 as LNHDA and CDR2 as SQIVND (reference sequence). Deletions cut 5 bases from V and 4 bases from J, with 9 bases between. This CDR3 region has 13 residues. Concerning this clone itself: No antigen is known for it.

The entirety of the isolated RNA underwent reverse transcription, so expressed TCRB transcripts were sequenced. Produced via immunoSEQ multiplex PCR; TCRdb's table is partial and in-frame only. The table has some 330,000 clones, around 12% seen once; the top ten hold around 0.01%. The sequencing sample was made of naive CD4+ T cells from blood. This receptor was identified in a young woman with type 1 diabetes. The chain has TRBV19 and TRBJ2-4, with D perhaps matching TRBD1 (5 bases). The CDR3 DNA reads TGTGCCAGTAGTCAGGGTTGGAAAAACATTCAGTACTTC. Its protein is CASSQGWKNIQYF. The full variable domain, its missing parts supplied by reference TRBV19 and TRBJ2-4, is DGGITQSPKYLFRKEGQNVTLSCEQNLNHDAMYWYRQDPGQGLRLIYYSQIVNDFQKGDIAEGYSVSREKKESFPLTVTSAQKNPTAFYLCASSQGWKNIQYFGAGTRLSVL.